A single sample is the source of the 22 T cell receptor beta chains below, sequenced in a study of OX40 agonist ivuxolimab in advanced cancers. The repertoire was sequenced with immunoSEQ multiplex PCR; TCRdb's copy has only in-frame clones and lacks some. Of 98,000 or so clones detected, around 85% appear once; the ten largest clones hold 0.82%. Source: CD4+ or CD8+ T cells sorted from blood, taken in a trial of the OX40 agonist ivuxolimab. The receptors were sampled from an adult with an advanced solid tumor such as melanoma, head and neck, liver or kidney cancer.

This clone appeared once. V gene TRBV7-2 combines with J gene TRBJ2-2; the D is unclear. The CDR3 covers 13 residues. V shed 7 bases and J shed 9 bases, with 15 bases lying between them. Germline V lookup: CDR1 SGHTA, CDR2 FQGNSA. The DNA for the CDR3 is TGTGCCAGCACCCCTGCGTCAGGCCGGGAGCTGTTTTTT. Its protein is CASTPASGRELFF.

J is TRBJ1-2 and V is TRBV6-5; 10 nucleotides line up with TRBD1. Germline assignment: CDR1 MNHEY and CDR2 SVGAGI. The CDR3 has 14 residues. With V trimmed by 7 bases and J by 8 bases, 10 bases remained unmatched. Written as DNA, the CDR3 is TGTGCCAGCACCTCGAGACAGGGGGCGAGAGGCTACACCTTC. Protein sequence: CASTSRQGARGYTF.

The chain couples TRBV28 to TRBJ2-5; D possibly corresponds to TRBD1 (6 bases). The germline gives CDR1 MDHEN, CDR2 SYDVKM. Trimming removed 2 bases from V and 5 bases from J, with 15 bases in between. This CDR3 contains 15 residues. The CDR3 coding sequence is TGTGCCAGCAGTTTACCAGGGACAAGTCGGGAGACCCAGTACTTC. It translates to CASSLPGTSRETQYF.

This clone is classed as medium-sized. This chain joins TRBV20-1 and TRBJ1-2; no firm D call. The V gene lost 4 bases and the J gene lost 8 bases, with 11 bases spanning the gap. Per the germline V gene, CDR1 is DFQATT and CDR2 is SNEGSKA (reference sequence). This CDR3 has 11 residues. The CDR3 sequence is CSATIIEGYTF. CDR3 DNA sequence: TGCAGTGCTACTATTATCGAAGGCTACACCTTC.

The genes are TRBV7-9 and TRBJ1-1; a possible D gene is TRBD1 (6 bases). Per the germline V gene, CDR1 is SEHNR and CDR2 is FQNEAQ (reference sequence). The CDR3 extends over 13 amino acids. V shed 5 bases and J shed 1 base, with 8 bases lying between them. The DNA of the CDR3 is TGTGCCAGCAGCCTGACAGGGAACACTGAAGCTTTCTTT. Translated, it gives CASSLTGNTEAFF.

This chain uses TRBV6-6 with TRBJ1-2; 9 bases match TRBD1. In germline, CDR1 is MNHNY, CDR2 SVGAGI (reference sequence). The CDR3 length is 14 residues. Trimming took 5 bases from V and 7 from J; bases not matched to a gene: 8. The CDR3 here is CASSPQGARAGYTF. As DNA, the CDR3 is TGTGCCAGCAGTCCACAGGGGGCGCGAGCTGGCTACACCTTC.

V gene TRBV29-1 combines with J gene TRBJ2-3; D might be TRBD2 (5 bases). V lost 2 bases and J 5 bases, leaving 14 bases between the germline ends. CDR1 is SQVTM and CDR2 is ANQGSEA in the germline V gene. The CDR3 contains 14 residues. CDR3 region: CSVEPRVEGDTQYF. The CDR3 nucleotides read TGCAGCGTTGAACCGCGGGTTGAGGGAGATACGCAGTATTTT.

This sequence joins TRBV5-1 and TRBJ2-7; no firm D call. The CDR3 length is 12 residues. Germline CDR1 is SGHRS and CDR2 is YFSETQ. The chain's CDR3 is CASRFWWFLKDV. The CDR3 coding sequence is TGCGCCAGCAGATTTTGGTGGTTCCTTAAGGACGTC.

This clone was found once. The CDR3 sequence: CASGGQASASGEQYF. The CDR3 region has the DNA TGTGCCTCCGGAGGGCAGGCTAGCGCATCGGGGGAGCAGTACTTC. V gene TRBV30 combines with J gene TRBJ2-7, with D perhaps TRBD2 (6 bases). The V gene lost 7 bases and the J gene lost 7 bases, with 26 bases spanning the gap. The germline CDR1 and CDR2 sequences are GTSNPN and SVGIG (reference sequence). CDR3 length: 15 residues. Supplemented by reference TRBV30 and TRBJ2-7, the full variable domain reads SQTIHQWPATLVQPVGSPLSLECTVEGTSNPNLYWYRQAAGRGLQLLFYSVGIGQISSEVPQNLSASRPQDRQFILSSKKLLLSDSGFYLCASGGQASASGEQYFGPGTRLTVT.

The chain is built from TRBV11-1 and TRBJ2-3; 7 nucleotides line up with TRBD2. Trimming cost V 4 bases and J 3 bases; bases outside gene matches: 7. This CDR3 spans 15 amino acids. The germline V gene encodes CDR1 SGHAT and CDR2 FQDESV (reference sequence). The CDR3 region is CASSWVGGSTDTQYF. The CDR3, as DNA: TGTGCCAGCAGCTGGGTGGGAGGGAGTACAGATACGCAGTATTTT.

The chain couples TRBV7-8 to TRBJ1-1, with 10 bases matching TRBD1. Germline CDR1 SGHVS, CDR2 FQNEAQ. The V gene end was trimmed by 3 bases and the J gene end by 6 bases; junction bases not matched to a gene: 4. The CDR3 contains 14 residues. CDR3 amino acids: CASSFRDRGAEAFF. Written as DNA, the CDR3 is TGTGCCAGCAGCTTCCGGGACAGGGGCGCTGAAGCTTTCTTT.

The rearrangement uses TRBV11-3 and TRBJ2-7; tentative D call: TRBD2 (5 bases). This CDR3 has 13 residues. Per germline, CDR1 SGHNT and CDR2 YENEEA. The V gene lost 2 bases and the J gene lost 6 bases, with 11 bases spanning the gap. CDR3 nucleotide sequence: TGTGCCAGCAGCTTACCCCCGGCGGGCGAGCAGTACTTC. It codes for CASSLPPAGEQYF.

The gene calls are TRBV18 and TRBJ2-1, with TRBD1 as a possible D gene (6 bases). The V end lost 2 bases, the J end lost 2 bases, and 10 bases lay between the germline ends. There are 15 residues in the CDR3. The germline V gene has CDR1 KGHSH and CDR2 LQKENI. The CDR3 loop reads CASSPKDSPYNEQFF. The CDR3 bases are TGTGCCAGCTCACCAAAGGACAGCCCCTACAATGAGCAGTTCTTC.

V usage is TRBV5-4 and J usage is TRBJ1-2, with D possibly matching TRBD1 (5 bases). V lost 3 bases and J lost 4, with 19 bases in between. This CDR3 is 16 amino acids long. The V gene's germline CDR1 is SGHNT and CDR2 YYREEE (reference sequence). This chain's CDR3 is CASSSGAGAASYGYTF. The CDR3 bases are TGTGCCAGCAGCTCCGGGGCAGGTGCGGCCTCCTATGGCTACACCTTC.

This chain uses TRBV5-6 with TRBJ2-3, with a tentative D call TRBD2 (6 bases). The CDR3 length is 15 residues. CDR1 SGHDT and CDR2 YYEEEE come from the germline V gene. V lost 5 bases, J lost 0 bases, and 13 bases lay in between. CDR3 sequence: CASSYPGTSTDTQYF. The CDR3 region has the DNA TGTGCCAGCAGTTATCCCGGGACTAGCACAGATACGCAGTATTTT.

Here the CDR3 DNA reads TGTGCCAGTAGTATAGACCCCTACCAAGAGACCCAGTACTTC. The encoded protein is CASSIDPYQETQYF. The genes are TRBV19 and TRBJ2-5; D not resolved. The CDR3 has 14 residues. The germline V gene has CDR1 LNHDA and CDR2 SQIVND (reference sequence). V lost 0 bases to trimming and J lost 0 bases, with 5 bases between them.

This rearrangement joins TRBV29-1 to TRBJ2-1; 10 bases fit TRBD2. Germline CDR1 and CDR2: SQVTM and ANQGSEA. V trimming: 6 bases; J trimming: 7 bases; junction bases outside the gene matches: 9. The CDR3 loop spans 14 amino acids. For the CDR3, the DNA is TGCAGCGTGGGAGCGGGAGGGCCGGGGAATGAGCAGTTCTTC. This sequence encodes CSVGAGGPGNEQFF.

The V gene is TRBV14, the J gene TRBJ2-5, with D possibly being TRBD1 or TRBD2 (5 bases each). Per germline, CDR1 SGHDN and CDR2 FVKESK. The CDR3 length is 14 residues. V lost 3 bases and J 6 bases, leaving 14 bases between the germline ends. Here the CDR3 reads CASSQGVAGQTQYF. The CDR3 DNA is TGTGCCAGCAGCCAGGGGGTTGCAGGACAGACCCAGTACTTC.

V is TRBV7-9 and J is TRBJ2-3; no clear D gene. Trimming stripped 5 bases from V and 5 bases from J, with 8 bases between. The CDR3 runs to 12 residues. The germline gives CDR1 SEHNR, CDR2 FQNEAQ (reference sequence). CDR3 protein: CASSPPVDTQYF. The CDR3 nucleotides read TGTGCCAGCAGCCCCCCAGTAGATACGCAGTATTTT.

The V and J genes are TRBV2 and TRBJ1-2; no clear D. The CDR3 loop spans 13 amino acids. V was pared by 0 bases and J by 8 bases, with 10 bases between. The V gene's germline CDR1 is SNHLY and CDR2 FYNNEI. The CDR3, as DNA: TGTGCCAGCAGTGAAGCGCTTCCGGGCGGCTACACCTTC. Translation: CASSEALPGGYTF.

The chain carries TRBV9 and TRBJ1-1; D unclear. The CDR3 is made up of 13 amino acids. The germline V gene encodes CDR1 SGDLS and CDR2 YYNGEE. Trimming left V 3 bases short and J 1 base short, with 7 bases between. The CDR3 spells CASSADWNTEAFF. The DNA of the CDR3 is TGTGCCAGCAGCGCAGACTGGAACACTGAAGCTTTCTTT.

The chain uses TRBV7-2 and TRBJ2-6; D is uncertain. The CDR3 is 14 amino acids. Trimming shortened V by 2 bases and J by 4 bases, and 6 bases separated the two germline ends. Germline V gene data show CDR1 as SGHTA and CDR2 as FQGNSA. CDR3 coding DNA: TGTGCCAGCAGCTTAAGGAGAGGGGCCAACGTCCTGACTTTC. This codes for CASSLRRGANVLTF.